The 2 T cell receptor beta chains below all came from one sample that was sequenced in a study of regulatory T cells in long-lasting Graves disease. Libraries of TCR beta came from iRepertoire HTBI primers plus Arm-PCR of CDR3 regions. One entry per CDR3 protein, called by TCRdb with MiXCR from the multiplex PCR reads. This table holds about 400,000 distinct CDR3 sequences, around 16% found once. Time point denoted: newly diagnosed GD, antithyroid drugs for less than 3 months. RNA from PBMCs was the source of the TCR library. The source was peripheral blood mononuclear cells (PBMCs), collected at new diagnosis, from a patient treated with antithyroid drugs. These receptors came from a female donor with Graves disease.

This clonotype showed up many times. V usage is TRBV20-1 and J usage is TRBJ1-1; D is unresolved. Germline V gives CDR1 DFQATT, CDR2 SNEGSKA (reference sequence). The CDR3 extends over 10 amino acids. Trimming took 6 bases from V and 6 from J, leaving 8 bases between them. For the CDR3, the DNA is TGCAGTGCCGCAGGATCTGAAGCTTTCTTT. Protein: CSAAGSEAFF.

CDR3: CASSIEGQGAYTTQYF. In DNA form, the CDR3 reads TGTGCCAGTAGTATAGAAGGACAGGGGGCGTACACGACCCAGTACTTC. The chain couples TRBV19 to TRBJ2-5, with 11 nucleotides matching TRBD1. Germline CDR1 and CDR2: LNHDA and SQIVND (reference sequence). V dropped 0 bases and J dropped 7; count of bases not matched to a gene: 7. The CDR3 is made up of 16 amino acids.